This T cell receptor (beta chain) comes out of a study of prognosis after radiotherapy for stage I lung cancer. Turning to the study itself: Newly diagnosed primary stage I lung tumors were found in fourteen patients, while oligometastatic NSCLC after surgical resection of the primary tumor was found in roughly 5. Regarding the study as a whole: A fall in unique TCR clone counts followed stereotactic body radiation therapy, with medians of roughly 10,000 versus 7,000.

This clonotype was seen at least ten times. Antigen specificity is unknown. Blood draws of about 6 milliliters of peripheral blood occurred at each of two time points. Amplicons of TCR beta CDR3 were generated from genomic DNA by two-round multiplex PCR. Primers specific to each TRBV and TRBJ gene were used in first-round PCR. TCRdb reprocessed the multiplex PCR reads via MiXCR and lists one record per CDR3 protein. The table has about 16,000 distinct CDR3 sequences, less than 55% seen once; the top ten hold 35% to 50%. Source: PBMCs, taken before or after stereotactic body radiation therapy (not recorded which). The origin of this receptor is a donor over 45 with non-small cell lung cancer.

The CDR3 spells CASSLAPDRDTEAFF. CDR3 sequence (DNA): TGTGCCAGCAGCTTAGCCCCGGACAGAGACACTGAAGCTTTCTTT. The V gene is TRBV11-3, the J gene TRBJ1-1; D is perhaps TRBD1 (6 bases). This CDR3 comprises 15 residues. Trimming left V 1 base short and J 3 bases short, with 12 bases between. Germline V gives CDR1 SGHNT, CDR2 YENEEA. Looking up the rest from reference TRBV11-3 and TRBJ1-1 gives the full variable domain: EAGVVQSPRYKIIEKKQPVAFWCNPISGHNTLYWYLQNLGQGPELLIRYENEEAVDDSQLPKDRFSAERLKGVDSTLKIQPAELGDSAVYLCASSLAPDRDTEAFFGQGTRLTVV.